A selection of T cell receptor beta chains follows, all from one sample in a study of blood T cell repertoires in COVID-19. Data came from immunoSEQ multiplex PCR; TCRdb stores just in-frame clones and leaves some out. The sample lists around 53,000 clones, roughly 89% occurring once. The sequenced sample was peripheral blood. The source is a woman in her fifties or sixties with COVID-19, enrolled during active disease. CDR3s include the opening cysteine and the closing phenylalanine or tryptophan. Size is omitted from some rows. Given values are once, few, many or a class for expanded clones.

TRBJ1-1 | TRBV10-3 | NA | CAISEGTVNTEAFF
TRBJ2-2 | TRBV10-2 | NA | CASRTALYTGELFF
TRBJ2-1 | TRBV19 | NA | CASSMGSLNEQFF
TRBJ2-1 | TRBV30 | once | CAWSPTQGGSYNEQFF
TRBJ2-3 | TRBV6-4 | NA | CASSDGREATDTQYF
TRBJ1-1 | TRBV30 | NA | CAWSVPDINTEAFF
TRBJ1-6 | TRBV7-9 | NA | CASSQRQGDNSPLHF
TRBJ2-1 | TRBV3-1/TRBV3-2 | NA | CASSQDGVTAYNEQFF
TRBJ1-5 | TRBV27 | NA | CASSLGGPGQPQHF
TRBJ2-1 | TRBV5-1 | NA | CASSLGAGEQFF
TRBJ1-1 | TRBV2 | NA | CASKRTARTWDTEAFF
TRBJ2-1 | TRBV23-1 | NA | CASSQSSRAASEQFF
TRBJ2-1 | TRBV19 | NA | CASSSRRLAGYNEQFF
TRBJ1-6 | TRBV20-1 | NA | CSARIGTPLHF
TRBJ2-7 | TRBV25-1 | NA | CASKGQEYSYEQYF
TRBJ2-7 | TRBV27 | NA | CASSLLLPVGGSVNEQYF
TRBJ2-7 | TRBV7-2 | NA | CASSQDPIGGNEQYF
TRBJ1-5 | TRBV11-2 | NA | CASSAGGRVGQPQHF